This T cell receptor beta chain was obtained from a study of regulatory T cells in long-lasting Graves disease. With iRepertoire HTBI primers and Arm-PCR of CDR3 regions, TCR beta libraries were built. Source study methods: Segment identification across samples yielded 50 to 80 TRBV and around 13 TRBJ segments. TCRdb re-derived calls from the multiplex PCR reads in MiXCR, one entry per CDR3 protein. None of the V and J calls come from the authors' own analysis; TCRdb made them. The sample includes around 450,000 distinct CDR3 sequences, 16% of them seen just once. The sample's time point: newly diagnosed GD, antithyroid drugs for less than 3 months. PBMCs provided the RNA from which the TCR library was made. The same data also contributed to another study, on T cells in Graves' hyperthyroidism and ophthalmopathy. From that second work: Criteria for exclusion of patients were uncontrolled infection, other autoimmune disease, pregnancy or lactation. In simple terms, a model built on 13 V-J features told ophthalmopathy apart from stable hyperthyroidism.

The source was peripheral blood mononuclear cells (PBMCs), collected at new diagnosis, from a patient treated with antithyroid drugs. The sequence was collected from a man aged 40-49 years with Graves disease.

The CDR3 loop is CASSVGSYSPSYEQYF. CDR3 nucleotide sequence: TGTGCCAGCAGCGTAGGCAGTTACTCTCCTTCCTACGAGCAGTACTTC. The rearrangement links TRBV9 to TRBJ2-7; D call uncertain. Trimming removed 0 bases from V and 1 base from J, with 14 bases in between. CDR3 size: 16 residues. The germline CDR1 and CDR2 sequences are SGDLS and YYNGEE.